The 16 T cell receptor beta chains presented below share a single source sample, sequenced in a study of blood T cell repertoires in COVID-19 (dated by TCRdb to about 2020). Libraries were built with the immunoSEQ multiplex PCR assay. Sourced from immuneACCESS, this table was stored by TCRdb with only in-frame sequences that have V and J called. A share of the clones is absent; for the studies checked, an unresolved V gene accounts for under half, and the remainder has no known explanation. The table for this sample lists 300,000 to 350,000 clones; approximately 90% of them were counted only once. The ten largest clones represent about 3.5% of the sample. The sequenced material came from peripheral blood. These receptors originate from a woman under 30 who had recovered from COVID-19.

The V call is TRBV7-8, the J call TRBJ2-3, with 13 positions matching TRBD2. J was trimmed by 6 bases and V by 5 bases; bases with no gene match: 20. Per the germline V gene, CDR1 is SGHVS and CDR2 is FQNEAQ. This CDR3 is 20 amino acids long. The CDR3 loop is CASSHGLAGAERGRVDTQYF. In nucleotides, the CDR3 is TGTGCCAGCAGCCACGGACTAGCGGGAGCCGAACGCGGAAGGGTTGATACGCAGTATTTT.

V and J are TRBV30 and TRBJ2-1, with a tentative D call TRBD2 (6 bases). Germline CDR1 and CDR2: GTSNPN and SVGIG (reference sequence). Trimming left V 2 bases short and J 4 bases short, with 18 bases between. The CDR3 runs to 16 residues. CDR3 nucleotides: TGTGCCTGGAGTTCAACCCGGGGGTTTTGGTACAATGAGCAGTTCTTC. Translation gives CAWSSTRGFWYNEQFF.

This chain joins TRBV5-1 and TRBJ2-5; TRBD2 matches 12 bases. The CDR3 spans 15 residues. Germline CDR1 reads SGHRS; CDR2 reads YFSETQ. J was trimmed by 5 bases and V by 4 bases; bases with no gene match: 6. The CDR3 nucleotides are TGCGCCAGCAGCCCATCAACTAGCGGGAGGGAGACCCAGTACTTC. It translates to CASSPSTSGRETQYF.

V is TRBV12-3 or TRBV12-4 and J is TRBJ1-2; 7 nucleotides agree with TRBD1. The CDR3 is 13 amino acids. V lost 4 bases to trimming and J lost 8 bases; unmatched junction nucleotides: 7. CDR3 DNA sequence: TGTGCCAGCAGTTACATCACAGGGGAAGGCTACACCTTC. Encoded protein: CASSYITGEGYTF.

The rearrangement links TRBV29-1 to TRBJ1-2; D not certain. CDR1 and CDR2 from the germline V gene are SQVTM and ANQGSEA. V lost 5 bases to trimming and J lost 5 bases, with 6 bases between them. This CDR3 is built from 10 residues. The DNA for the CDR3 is TGCAGCGTTTCAGATTATGGCTACACCTTC. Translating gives CSVSDYGYTF.

This CDR3 is CASSLGTGSRGRRNTIYF. In nucleotides, the CDR3 is TGTGCCAGCAGCTTGGGCACAGGGTCTCGAGGACGAAGAAACACCATATATTTT. This sequence joins TRBV5-8 and TRBJ1-3, with D perhaps matching TRBD1 (6 bases). The CDR3 covers 18 residues. CDR1 is SGHTS, CDR2 YDEGEE, per germline. V gave up 0 bases and J gave up 5 bases, with 21 bases separating them.

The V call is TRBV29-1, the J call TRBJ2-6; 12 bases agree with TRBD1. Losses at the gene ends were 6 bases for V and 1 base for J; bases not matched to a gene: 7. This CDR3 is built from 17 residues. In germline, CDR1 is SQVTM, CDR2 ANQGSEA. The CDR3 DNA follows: TGCAGCGTGTCCCCGGGACAGGGGGCATCTGGGGCCAACGTCCTGACTTTC. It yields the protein CSVSPGQGASGANVLTF.

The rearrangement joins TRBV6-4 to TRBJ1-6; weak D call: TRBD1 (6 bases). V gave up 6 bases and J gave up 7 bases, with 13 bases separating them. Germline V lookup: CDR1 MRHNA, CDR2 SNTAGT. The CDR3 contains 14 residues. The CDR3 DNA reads TGTGCCAGCAGGCTGGACAGTATGAATTCACCCCTCCACTTT. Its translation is CASRLDSMNSPLHF.

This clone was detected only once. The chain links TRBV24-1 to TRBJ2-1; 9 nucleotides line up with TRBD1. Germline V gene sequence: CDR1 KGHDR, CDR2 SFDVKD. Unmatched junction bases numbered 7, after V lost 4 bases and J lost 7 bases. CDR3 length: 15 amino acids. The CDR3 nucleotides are TGTGCCACCAGTGACCCGACAGGGGGTGGGAATGAGCAGTTCTTC. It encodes CATSDPTGGGNEQFF.

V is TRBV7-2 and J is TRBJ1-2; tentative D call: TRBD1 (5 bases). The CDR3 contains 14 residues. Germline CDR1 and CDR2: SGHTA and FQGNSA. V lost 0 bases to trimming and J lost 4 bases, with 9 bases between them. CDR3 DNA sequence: TGTGCCAGCAGCTTAGCAGGGGCTATCTATGGCTACACCTTC. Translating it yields CASSLAGAIYGYTF.

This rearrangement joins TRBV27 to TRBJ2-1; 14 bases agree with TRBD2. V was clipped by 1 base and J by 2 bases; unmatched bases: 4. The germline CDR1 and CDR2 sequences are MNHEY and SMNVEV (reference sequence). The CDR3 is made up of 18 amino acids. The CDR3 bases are TGTGCCAGCAGTTTATTTATGACTAGCGGGAGGGCCTACAATGAGCAGTTCTTC. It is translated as CASSLFMTSGRAYNEQFF.

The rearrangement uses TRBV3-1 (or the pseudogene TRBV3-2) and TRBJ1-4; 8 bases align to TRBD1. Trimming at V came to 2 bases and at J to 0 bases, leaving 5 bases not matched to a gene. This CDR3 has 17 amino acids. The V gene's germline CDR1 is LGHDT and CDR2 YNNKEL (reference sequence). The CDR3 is CASSQRTGITTNEKLFF. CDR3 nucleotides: TGTGCCAGCAGCCAAAGGACAGGGATAACAACTAATGAAAAACTGTTTTTT.

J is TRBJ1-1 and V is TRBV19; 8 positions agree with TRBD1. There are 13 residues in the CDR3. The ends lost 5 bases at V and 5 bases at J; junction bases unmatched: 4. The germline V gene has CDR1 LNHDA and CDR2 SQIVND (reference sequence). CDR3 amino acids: CASSRDRRTEAFF. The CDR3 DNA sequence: TGTGCCAGTAGTCGGGACAGGAGGACTGAAGCTTTCTTT.

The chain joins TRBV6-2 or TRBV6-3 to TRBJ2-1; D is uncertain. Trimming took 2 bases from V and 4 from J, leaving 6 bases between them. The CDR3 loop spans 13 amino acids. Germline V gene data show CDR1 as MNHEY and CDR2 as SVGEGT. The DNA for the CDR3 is TGTGCCAGCAGTTACGGCCGTTACAATGAGCAGTTCTTC. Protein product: CASSYGRYNEQFF.

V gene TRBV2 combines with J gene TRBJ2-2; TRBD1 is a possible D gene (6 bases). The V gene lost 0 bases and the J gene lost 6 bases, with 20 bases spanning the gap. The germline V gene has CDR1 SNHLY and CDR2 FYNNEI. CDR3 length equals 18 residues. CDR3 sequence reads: CASSEARVGTTVPGELFF. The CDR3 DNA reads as TGTGCCAGCAGTGAAGCACGGGTCGGGACAACGGTCCCCGGGGAGCTGTTTTTT. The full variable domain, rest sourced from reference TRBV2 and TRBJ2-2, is EPEVTQTPSHQVTQMGQEVILRCVPISNHLYFYWYRQILGQKVEFLVSFYNNEISEKSEIFDDQFSVERPDGSNFTLKIRSTKLEDSAMYFCASSEARVGTTVPGELFFGEGSRLTVL.

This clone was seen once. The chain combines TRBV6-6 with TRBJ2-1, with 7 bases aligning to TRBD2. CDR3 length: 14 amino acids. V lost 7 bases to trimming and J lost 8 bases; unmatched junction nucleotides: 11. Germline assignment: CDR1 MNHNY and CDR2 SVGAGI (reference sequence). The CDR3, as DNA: TGTGCCAGCACCAGGACTAGGCGGTACTATGAGCAGTTCTTC. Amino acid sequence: CASTRTRRYYEQFF.